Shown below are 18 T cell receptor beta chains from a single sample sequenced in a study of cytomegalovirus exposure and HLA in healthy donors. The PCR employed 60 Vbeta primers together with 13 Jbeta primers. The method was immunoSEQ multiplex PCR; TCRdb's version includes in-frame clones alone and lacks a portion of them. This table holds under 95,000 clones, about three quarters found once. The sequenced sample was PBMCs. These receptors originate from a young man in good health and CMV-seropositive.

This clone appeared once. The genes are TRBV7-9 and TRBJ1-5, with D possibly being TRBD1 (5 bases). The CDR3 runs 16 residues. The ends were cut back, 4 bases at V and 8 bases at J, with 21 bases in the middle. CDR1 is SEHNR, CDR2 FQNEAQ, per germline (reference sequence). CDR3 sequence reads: CASSSGPRGAREPQHF. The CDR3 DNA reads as TGTGCCAGCAGCTCGGGGCCGCGCGGGGCCAGAGAGCCCCAGCATTTT.

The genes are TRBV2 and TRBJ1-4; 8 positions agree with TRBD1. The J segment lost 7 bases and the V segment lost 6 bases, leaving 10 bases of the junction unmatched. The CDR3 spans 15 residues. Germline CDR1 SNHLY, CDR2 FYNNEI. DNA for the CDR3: TGTGCCAGCAGGGACCAGGGGGCGCGGTTTGAAAAACTGTTTTTT. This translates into CASRDQGARFEKLFF.

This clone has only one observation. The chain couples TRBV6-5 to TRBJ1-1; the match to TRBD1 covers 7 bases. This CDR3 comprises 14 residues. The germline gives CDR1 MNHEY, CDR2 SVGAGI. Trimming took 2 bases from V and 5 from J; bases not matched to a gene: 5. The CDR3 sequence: CASSYEGGETEAFF. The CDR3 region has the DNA TGTGCCAGCAGTTACGAAGGGGGCGAAACTGAAGCTTTCTTT.

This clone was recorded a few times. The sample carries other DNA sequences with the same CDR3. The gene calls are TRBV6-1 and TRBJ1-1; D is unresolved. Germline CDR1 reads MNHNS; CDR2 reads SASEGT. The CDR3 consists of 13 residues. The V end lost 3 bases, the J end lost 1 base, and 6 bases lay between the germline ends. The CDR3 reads CASSDRGNTEAFF. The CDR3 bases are TGTGCCAGCAGTGACCGCGGGAACACTGAAGCTTTCTTT.

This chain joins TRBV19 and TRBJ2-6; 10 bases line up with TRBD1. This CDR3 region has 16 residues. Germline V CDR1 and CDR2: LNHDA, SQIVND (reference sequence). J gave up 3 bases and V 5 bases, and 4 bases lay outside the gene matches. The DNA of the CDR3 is TGTGCCAGTAGTTGGACAGGGGGAGGTGGGGCCAACGTCCTGACTTTC. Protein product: CASSWTGGGGANVLTF. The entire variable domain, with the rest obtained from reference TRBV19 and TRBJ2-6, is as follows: DGGITQSPKYLFRKEGQNVTLSCEQNLNHDAMYWYRQDPGQGLRLIYYSQIVNDFQKGDIAEGYSVSREKKESFPLTVTSAQKNPTAFYLCASSWTGGGGANVLTFGAGSRLTVL.

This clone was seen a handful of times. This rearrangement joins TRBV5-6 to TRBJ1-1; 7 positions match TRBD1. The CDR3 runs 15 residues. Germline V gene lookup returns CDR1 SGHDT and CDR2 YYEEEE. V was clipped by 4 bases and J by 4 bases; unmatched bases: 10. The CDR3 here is CASSPIRTGLTEAFF. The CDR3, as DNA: TGTGCCAGCAGCCCCATTCGGACAGGCCTCACTGAAGCTTTCTTT.

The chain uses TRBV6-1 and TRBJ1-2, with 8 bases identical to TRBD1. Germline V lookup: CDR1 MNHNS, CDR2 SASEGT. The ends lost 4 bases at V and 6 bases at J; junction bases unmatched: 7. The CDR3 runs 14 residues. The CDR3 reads CASSARTGRDGYTF. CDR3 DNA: TGTGCCAGCAGTGCCCGGACAGGGAGGGATGGCTACACCTTC.

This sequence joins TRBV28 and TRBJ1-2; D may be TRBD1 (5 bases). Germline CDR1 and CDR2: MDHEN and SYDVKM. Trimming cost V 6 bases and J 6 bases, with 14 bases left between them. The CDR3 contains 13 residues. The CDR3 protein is CASSPGLFNGYTF. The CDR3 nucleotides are TGTGCCAGCAGCCCGGGACTTTTCAATGGCTACACCTTC.

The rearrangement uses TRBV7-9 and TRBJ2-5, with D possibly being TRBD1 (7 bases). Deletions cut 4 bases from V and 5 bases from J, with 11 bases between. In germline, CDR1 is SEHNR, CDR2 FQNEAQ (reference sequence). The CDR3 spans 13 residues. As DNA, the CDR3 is TGTGCCAGCAGCTCAGGGGGGCACGAGACCCAGTACTTC. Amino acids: CASSSGGHETQYF.

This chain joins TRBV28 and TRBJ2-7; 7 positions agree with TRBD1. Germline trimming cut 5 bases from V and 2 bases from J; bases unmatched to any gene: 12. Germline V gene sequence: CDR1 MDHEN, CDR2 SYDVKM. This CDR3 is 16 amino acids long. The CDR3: CASSPGDDREPYEQYF. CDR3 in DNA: TGTGCCAGCAGTCCCGGGGATGACAGGGAACCCTACGAGCAGTACTTC.

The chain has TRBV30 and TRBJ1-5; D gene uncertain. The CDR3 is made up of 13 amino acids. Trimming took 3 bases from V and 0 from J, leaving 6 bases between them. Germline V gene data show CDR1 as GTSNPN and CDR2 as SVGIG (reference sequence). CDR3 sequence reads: CAWRESSNQPQHF. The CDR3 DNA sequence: TGTGCCTGGAGGGAGAGTAGCAATCAGCCCCAGCATTTT.

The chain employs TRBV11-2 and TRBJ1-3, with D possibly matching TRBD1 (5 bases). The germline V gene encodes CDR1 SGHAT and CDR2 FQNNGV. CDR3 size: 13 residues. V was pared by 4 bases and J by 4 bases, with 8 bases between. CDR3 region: CASSSPGGNTIYF. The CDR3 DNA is TGTGCCAGCAGCTCCCCAGGGGGAAACACCATATATTTT.

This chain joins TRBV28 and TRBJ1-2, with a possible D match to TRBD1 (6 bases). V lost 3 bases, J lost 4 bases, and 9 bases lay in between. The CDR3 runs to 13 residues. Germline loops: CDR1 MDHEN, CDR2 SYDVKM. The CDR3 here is CASSFSGVYGYTF. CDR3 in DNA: TGTGCCAGCAGTTTTTCAGGGGTCTATGGCTACACCTTC.

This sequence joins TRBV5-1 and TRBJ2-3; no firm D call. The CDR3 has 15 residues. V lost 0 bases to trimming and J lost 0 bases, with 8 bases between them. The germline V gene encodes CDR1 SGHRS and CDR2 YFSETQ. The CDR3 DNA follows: TGCGCCAGCAGCTTGGGCCAGACTAGCACAGATACGCAGTATTTT. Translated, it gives CASSLGQTSTDTQYF.

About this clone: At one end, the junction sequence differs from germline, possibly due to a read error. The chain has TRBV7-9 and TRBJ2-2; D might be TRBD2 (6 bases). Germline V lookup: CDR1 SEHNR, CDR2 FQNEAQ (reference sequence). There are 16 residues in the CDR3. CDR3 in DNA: TGTTCCAGCAGCCCGCGTGGTAGCGGGAACACCGGGGAGCTGTTTTTT. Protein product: CSSSPRGSGNTGELFF.

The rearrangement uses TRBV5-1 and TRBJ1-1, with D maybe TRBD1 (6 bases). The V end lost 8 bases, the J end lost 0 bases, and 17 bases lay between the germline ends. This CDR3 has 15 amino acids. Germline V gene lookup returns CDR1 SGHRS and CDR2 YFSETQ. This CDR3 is CARQGPGDMNTEAFF. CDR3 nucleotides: TGCGCCAGACAAGGCCCTGGGGACATGAACACTGAAGCTTTCTTT.

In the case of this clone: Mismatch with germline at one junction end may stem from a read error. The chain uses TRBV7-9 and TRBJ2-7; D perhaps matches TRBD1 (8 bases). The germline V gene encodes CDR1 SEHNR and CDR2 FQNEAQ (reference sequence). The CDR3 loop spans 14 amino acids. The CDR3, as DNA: TGTTCCAGCAGCTTAAGCGGGACAGGAGTCGAGCAGTACTTC. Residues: CSSSLSGTGVEQYF.

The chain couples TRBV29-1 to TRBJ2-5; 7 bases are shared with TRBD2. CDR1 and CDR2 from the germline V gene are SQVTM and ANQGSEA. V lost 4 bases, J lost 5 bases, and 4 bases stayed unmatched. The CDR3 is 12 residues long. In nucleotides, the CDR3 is TGCAGCGTTGGGCGGGGGATGGAGACCCAGTACTTC. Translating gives CSVGRGMETQYF. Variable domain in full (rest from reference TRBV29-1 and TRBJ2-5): SAVISQKPSRDICQRGTSLTIQCQVDSQVTMMFWYRQQPGQSLTLIATANQGSEATYESGFVIDKFPISRPNLTFSTLTVSNMSPEDSSIYLCSVGRGMETQYFGPGTRLLVL.